This TCR beta chain was observed in a study of blood T cell repertoires in COVID-19. Study at large: Samples came from the United States, Italy and Spain, spanning acute and convalescent COVID-19.

The table came from immunoSEQ multiplex PCR; TCRdb's copy has only in-frame clones and leaves some out. Among about 330,000 clones listed, 87% were seen once. Trimming took off 3 bases at V and 10 bases at J, with 13 bases between the two ends. This CDR3 region has 14 residues. Germline CDR1 ENHRY, CDR2 SYGVKD. Patients in Seattle were enrolled during active infection, then followed longitudinally. The sequence came from a man aged 25-40 years with COVID-19, enrolled during active disease. Sequenced sample: peripheral blood. V is TRBV10-3 and J is TRBJ1-6, with D possibly TRBD1 on 5 matching bases. The CDR3 loop is CAISDPGESSPLHF. CDR3 bases: TGTGCCATCAGTGACCCGGGGGAAAGCTCACCCCTCCACTTT.